The clone carrying this T cell receptor (beta chain) was seen only a few times. Its antigen remains unidentified. V lost 5 bases, J lost 4 bases, and 11 bases lay in between. Germline V CDR1 and CDR2: DFQATT, SNEGSKA (reference sequence). The CDR3 length is 12 residues. These data are taken from a study of identical twins. A universal primer site came from template switching; cDNA carried unique molecular identifiers. Via MiXCR, TCRdb re-called the 5' RACE reads, giving one row per CDR3 protein. Here the sample spans just under 550,000 distinct CDR3 sequences, around 15% being singletons. Study-wide results and limits: It was possible that invariant MAIT and iNKT cells partly confounded the zero-insertion analyses. The models gave estimates that fell short of the out-of-frame TCR alpha sharing seen in monozygotic twins.

These sequences were also reported in another study, on yellow fever vaccine responses in identical twins.

The sequencing sample was made of CD4+ T cells sorted from blood. This clonotype was sampled from a woman aged 18-29 years in good health. The chain combines TRBV20-1 with TRBJ2-5, with D possibly being TRBD1 (5 bases). The CDR3 nucleotides read TGCAGTGCTGTCCCAGGGTCAGAGACCCAGTACTTC. This codes for CSAVPGSETQYF.